Detailed here is one T cell receptor beta chain. In the authors' workflow: Junction-only immunoSEQ sequences carried no quality scores, so filtering differed. The data were produced by immunoSEQ multiplex PCR, yet TCRdb's version contains in-frame clones alone and is incomplete. V and J calls and clone size are as listed in that table; D and trimming were resolved from the DNA. The sample yields hundreds of thousands of clones, approximately 73% seen once. Germline loops: CDR1 SGHTA, CDR2 FQGNSA. Trimming removed 1 base from V and 5 bases from J, with 6 bases in between. The length of the CDR3 is 13 residues. The data belong to a study of shared clonotypes between healthy human individuals. On the study more broadly: Three CD4 naive, three CD4 memory, two CD8 naive and one CD8 memory plate were used per donor.

The chain carries TRBV7-2 and TRBJ1-5, with D uncertain. The sequenced sample consisted of memory CD4+ T cells sorted from blood. Subset noted: CD45RA-negative fraction. The receptor was isolated from a woman aged 30 to 39 in good health. The CDR3 region has the DNA TGTGCCAGCAGCTTAGAAAGGGATCAGCCCCAGCATTTT. Encoded protein: CASSLERDQPQHF.